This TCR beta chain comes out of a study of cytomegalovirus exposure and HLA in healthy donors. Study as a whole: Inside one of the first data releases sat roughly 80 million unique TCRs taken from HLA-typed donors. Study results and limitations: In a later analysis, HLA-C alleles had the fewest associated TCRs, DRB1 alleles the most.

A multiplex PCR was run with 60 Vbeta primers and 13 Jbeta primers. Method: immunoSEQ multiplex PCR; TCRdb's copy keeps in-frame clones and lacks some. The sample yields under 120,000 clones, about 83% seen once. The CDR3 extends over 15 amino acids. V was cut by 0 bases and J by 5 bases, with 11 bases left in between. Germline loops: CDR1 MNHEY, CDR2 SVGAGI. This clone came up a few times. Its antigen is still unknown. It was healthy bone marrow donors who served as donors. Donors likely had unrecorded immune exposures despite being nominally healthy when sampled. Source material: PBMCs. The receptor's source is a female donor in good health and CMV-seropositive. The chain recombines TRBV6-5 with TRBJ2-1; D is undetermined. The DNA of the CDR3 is TGTGCCAGCAGTTACTCGCGGTATTCTCACAATGAGCAGTTCTTC. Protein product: CASSYSRYSHNEQFF.